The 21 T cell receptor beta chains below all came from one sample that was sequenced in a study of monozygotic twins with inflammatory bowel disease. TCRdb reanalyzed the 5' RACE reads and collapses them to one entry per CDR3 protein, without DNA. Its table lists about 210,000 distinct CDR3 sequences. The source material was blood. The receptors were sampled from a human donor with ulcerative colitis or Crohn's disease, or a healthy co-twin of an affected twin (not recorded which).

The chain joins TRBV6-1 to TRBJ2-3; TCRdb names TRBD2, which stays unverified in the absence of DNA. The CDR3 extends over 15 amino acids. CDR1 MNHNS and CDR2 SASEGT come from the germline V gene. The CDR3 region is CASGSTSGETDTQYF.

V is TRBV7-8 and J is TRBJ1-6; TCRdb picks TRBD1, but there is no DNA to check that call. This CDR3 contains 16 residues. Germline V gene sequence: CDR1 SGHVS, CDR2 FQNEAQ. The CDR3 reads CASSLVPRGMNSPLHF.

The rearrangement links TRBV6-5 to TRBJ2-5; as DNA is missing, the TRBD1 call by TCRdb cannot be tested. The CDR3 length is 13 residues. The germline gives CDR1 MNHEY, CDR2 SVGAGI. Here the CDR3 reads CASSSGAQETQYF.

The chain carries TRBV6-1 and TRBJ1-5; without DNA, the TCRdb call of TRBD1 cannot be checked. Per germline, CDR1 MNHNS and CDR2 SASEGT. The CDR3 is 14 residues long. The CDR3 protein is CASSGQGDNQPQHF.

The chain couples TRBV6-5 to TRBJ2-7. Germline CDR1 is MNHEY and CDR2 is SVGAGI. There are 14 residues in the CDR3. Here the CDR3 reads CASSYATSSYEQYF.

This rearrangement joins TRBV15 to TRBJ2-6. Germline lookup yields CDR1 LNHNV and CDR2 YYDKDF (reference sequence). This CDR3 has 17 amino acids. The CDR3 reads CATSRVPSSSGANVLTF.

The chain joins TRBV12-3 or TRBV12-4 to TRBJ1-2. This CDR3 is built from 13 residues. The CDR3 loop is CASSLRGRGDYTF.

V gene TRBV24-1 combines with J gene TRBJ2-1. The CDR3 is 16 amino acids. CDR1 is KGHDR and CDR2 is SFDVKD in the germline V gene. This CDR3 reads CATSDYTASSYNEQFF.

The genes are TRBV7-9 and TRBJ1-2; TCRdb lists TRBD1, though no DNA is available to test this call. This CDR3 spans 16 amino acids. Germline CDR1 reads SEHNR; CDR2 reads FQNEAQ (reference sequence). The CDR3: CASSTGQFYRLYGYTF.

CDR3 loop: CASSIDSSTNEKLFF. The V gene is TRBV5-4, the J gene TRBJ1-4; no DNA is available, so the TRBD1 call from TCRdb remains unchecked. This CDR3 is 15 amino acids long. Per germline, CDR1 SGHNT and CDR2 YYREEE (reference sequence).

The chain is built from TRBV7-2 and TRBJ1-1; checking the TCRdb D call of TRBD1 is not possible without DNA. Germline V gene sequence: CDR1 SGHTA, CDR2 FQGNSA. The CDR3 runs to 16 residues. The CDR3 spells CASSLTHDRGLTEAFF.

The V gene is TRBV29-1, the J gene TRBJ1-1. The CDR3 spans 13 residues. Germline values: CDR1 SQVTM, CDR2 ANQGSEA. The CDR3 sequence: CSVEGHLNTEAFF.

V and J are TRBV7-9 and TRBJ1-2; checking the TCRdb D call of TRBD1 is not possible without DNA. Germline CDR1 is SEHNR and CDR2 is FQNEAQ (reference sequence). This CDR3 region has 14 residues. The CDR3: CASSLVGGTFGYTF. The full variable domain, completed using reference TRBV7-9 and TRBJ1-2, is DTGVSQNPRHKITKRGQNVTFRCDPISEHNRLYWYRQTLGQGPEFLTYFQNEAQLEKSRLLSDRFSAERPKGSFSTLEIQRTEQGDSAMYLCASSLVGGTFGYTFGSGTRLTVV.

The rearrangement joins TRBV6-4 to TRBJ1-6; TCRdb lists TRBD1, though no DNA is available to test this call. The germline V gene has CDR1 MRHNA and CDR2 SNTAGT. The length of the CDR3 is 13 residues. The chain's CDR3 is CASSDRDNSPLHF.

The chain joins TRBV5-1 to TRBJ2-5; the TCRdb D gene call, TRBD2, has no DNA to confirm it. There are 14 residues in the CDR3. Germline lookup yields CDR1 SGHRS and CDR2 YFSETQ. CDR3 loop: CASSLGLASETQYF.

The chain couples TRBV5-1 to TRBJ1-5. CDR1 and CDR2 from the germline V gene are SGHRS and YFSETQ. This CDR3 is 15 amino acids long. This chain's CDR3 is CASSSTGDTYQPQHF.

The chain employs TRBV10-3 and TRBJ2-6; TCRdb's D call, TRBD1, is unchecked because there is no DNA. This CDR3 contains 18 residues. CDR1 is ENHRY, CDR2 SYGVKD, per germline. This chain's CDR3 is CAISEIPQGGSGANVLTF.

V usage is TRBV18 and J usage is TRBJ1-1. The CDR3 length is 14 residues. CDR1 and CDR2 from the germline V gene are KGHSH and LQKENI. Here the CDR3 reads CASSPQKGNTEAFF.

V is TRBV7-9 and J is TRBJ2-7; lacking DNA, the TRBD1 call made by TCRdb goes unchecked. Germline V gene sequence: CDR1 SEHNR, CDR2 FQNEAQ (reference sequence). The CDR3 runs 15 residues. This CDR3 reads CASSLSTGSSYEQYF.

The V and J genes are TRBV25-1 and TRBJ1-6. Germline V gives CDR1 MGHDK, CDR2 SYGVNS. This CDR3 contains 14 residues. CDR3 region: CASSEPGRNSPLHF.

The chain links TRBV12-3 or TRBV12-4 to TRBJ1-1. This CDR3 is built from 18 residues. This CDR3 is CASSLDRWAGWENTEAFF.